These 15 T cell receptor beta chains came from one sample sequenced in a study of CD8 T cells in Susac syndrome. After extraction with the RNeasy kit, about 0.5 to 1 ug of the RNA was reverse transcribed using random hexamers. TCRdb re-derived calls from the immunoSEQ multiplex PCR reads in MiXCR, one entry per CDR3 protein. Of 200,000 to 250,000 distinct CDR3 sequences in the sample, 80% to 95% were seen once. The sample taken for sequencing was CD8+ T cells from PBMCs. These receptors came from a human donor with multiple sclerosis.

This chain uses TRBV12-5 with TRBJ2-1, with D tentatively TRBD2 (6 bases). Germline V gives CDR1 LGHNT, CDR2 FRNRAP. The V gene lost 5 bases and the J gene lost 0 bases, with 11 bases spanning the gap. This CDR3 has 15 amino acids. CDR3: CASGPRDRSYNEQFF. The CDR3 DNA reads TGTGCTAGTGGTCCGCGGGACCGCTCCTACAATGAGCAGTTCTTC. The complete variable domain, with remaining parts taken from reference TRBV12-5 and TRBJ2-1, reads DARVTQTPRHKVTEMGQEVTMRCQPILGHNTVFWYRQTMMQGLELLAYFRNRAPLDDSGMPKDRFSAEMPDATLATLKIQPSEPRDSAVYFCASGPRDRSYNEQFFGPGTRLTVL.

The V gene is TRBV20-1, the J gene TRBJ2-5; D is unresolved. Germline V gene sequence: CDR1 DFQATT, CDR2 SNEGSKA (reference sequence). V dropped 3 bases and J dropped 0 bases, with 2 bases sitting between them. The CDR3 totals 11 residues. The CDR3 sequence is CSARNQETQYF. CDR3 in DNA: TGCAGTGCTAGGAACCAAGAGACCCAGTACTTC.

The chain is built from TRBV6-5 and TRBJ1-4; TRBD1 might be the D (5 bases). V was shortened by 0 bases and J by 5 bases, with 13 bases between the two germline ends. This CDR3 is built from 16 residues. Looked up from germline, CDR1 is MNHEY and CDR2 is SVGAGI. CDR3 sequence reads: CASSYSGLLPNEKLFF. DNA of the CDR3: TGTGCCAGCAGTTACTCGGGACTTCTCCCCAATGAAAAACTGTTTTTT.

V gene TRBV25-1 combines with J gene TRBJ2-3; TRBD2 might be the D (5 bases). V was clipped by 10 bases and J by 1 base, with 12 bases between them. Per the germline V gene, CDR1 is MGHDK and CDR2 is SYGVNS. The CDR3 is made up of 13 amino acids. This CDR3 is CATRVGGTDTQYF. The CDR3 DNA follows: TGTGCCACCCGGGTCGGGGGCACAGATACGCAGTATTTT.

V is TRBV3-1 and J is TRBJ2-1; no definite D call. The V and J ends lost 1 base and 6 bases respectively, with 13 bases between them. The CDR3 loop spans 15 amino acids. Germline-derived CDR1 and CDR2 are LGHDT and YNNKEL (reference sequence). CDR3 in amino acids: CASSQVPHTGNEQFF. DNA of the CDR3: TGTGCCAGCAGCCAAGTCCCCCACACCGGCAATGAGCAGTTCTTC.

The count of this clonotype is one. The chain couples TRBV12-3 or TRBV12-4 to TRBJ2-7; tentative D call: TRBD1 (6 bases). The V end lost 5 bases, the J end lost 5 bases, and 16 bases lay between the germline ends. The CDR3 consists of 14 residues. The CDR3 DNA is TGTGCCAGCAGTCTTCTCACAGGGAACCACGAGCAGTACTTC. This codes for CASSLLTGNHEQYF.

The chain carries TRBV6-4 and TRBJ1-5; possibly TRBD1 for D (5 bases). V was clipped by 0 bases and J by 6 bases, with 15 bases between them. The CDR3 is 16 residues long. The germline V gene encodes CDR1 MRHNA and CDR2 SNTAGT. The CDR3 coding sequence is TGTGCCAGCAGTGACTCGATAGTCGGGGACTCTCAGCCCCAGCATTTT. Encoded protein: CASSDSIVGDSQPQHF.

This clonotype is classed as medium-sized. The J gene is TRBJ2-7, the V gene TRBV12-3 or TRBV12-4; no clear D. This CDR3 region has 11 residues. Trimming shortened V by 6 bases and J by 4 bases, and 7 bases separated the two germline ends. The CDR3 region has the DNA TGTGCCAGCAGCTTGGGTTACGAGCAGTACTTC. Residues: CASSLGYEQYF.

The CDR3 sequence: CASSQGWVSGELFF. The CDR3 region has the DNA TGTGCCAGCAGCCAAGGTTGGGTTTCCGGGGAGCTGTTTTTT. The chain carries TRBV14 and TRBJ2-2; D remains unclear. In germline, CDR1 is SGHDN, CDR2 FVKESK. This CDR3 comprises 14 residues. The V and J ends lost 1 base and 6 bases respectively, with 9 bases between them.

The chain couples TRBV9 to TRBJ2-4, with TRBD2 as a possible D gene (8 bases). This CDR3 region has 14 residues. V lost 3 bases and J lost 8, with 15 bases in between. Per the germline V gene, CDR1 is SGDLS and CDR2 is YYNGEE. CDR3 protein: CASSAGGGPDIQYF. CDR3 DNA: TGTGCCAGCAGCGCGGGAGGGGGCCCCGACATTCAGTACTTC.

Written as DNA, the CDR3 is TGTGCCAGCAGCCCGACCTCCCGACAGGGGCAGAGGGAGACCCAGTACTTC. Amino acids: CASSPTSRQGQRETQYF. This chain links TRBV12-3 or TRBV12-4 with TRBJ2-5; 8 nucleotides match TRBD1. J gave up 5 bases and V 6 bases, and 17 bases lay outside the gene matches. The CDR3 is made up of 17 amino acids.

This clonotype was counted a few times. CDR3 protein: CASSVGANPYEQYF. The CDR3, as DNA: TGTGCCAGCAGTGTGGGGGCAAACCCCTACGAGCAGTACTTC. The chain couples TRBV9 to TRBJ2-7; D is perhaps TRBD1 (6 bases). Deletions cut 5 bases from V and 2 bases from J, with 14 bases between. CDR3 length: 14 amino acids. Germline CDR1 is SGDLS and CDR2 is YYNGEE.

This clonotype appeared a few times. The genes are TRBV6-1 and TRBJ2-1, with 7 positions matching TRBD2. The trim removed 6 bases at V and 6 bases at J, leaving 8 bases unmatched. Germline lookup yields CDR1 MNHNS and CDR2 SASEGT. The CDR3 runs to 14 residues. The CDR3 loop is CASSPLGRGNEQFF. In DNA form, the CDR3 reads TGTGCCAGCAGCCCTCTTGGGAGGGGCAATGAGCAGTTCTTC.

The rearrangement links TRBV7-9 to TRBJ2-1; D not resolved. CDR1 and CDR2 from the germline V gene are SEHNR and FQNEAQ (reference sequence). The CDR3 covers 13 residues. V lost 2 bases and J lost 7, with 9 bases in between. CDR3 in DNA: TGTGCCAGCAGCTTATCAATGAGTAATGAGCAGTTCTTC. This gives the protein CASSLSMSNEQFF.

The rearrangement links TRBV5-1 to TRBJ1-1; no clear D gene. V was trimmed by 5 bases and J by 0 bases, leaving 8 bases between them. This CDR3 contains 13 residues. Germline CDR1 and CDR2: SGHRS and YFSETQ. CDR3: CASSSTVNTEAFF. The CDR3 DNA reads TGCGCCAGCAGTTCCACAGTGAACACTGAAGCTTTCTTT.